The TCR beta chain under discussion was sequenced for a study of T-cell memory formation after mild COVID-19. Study at large: The TCR clusters were mostly specific to one donor.

The CDR3 is 16 residues long. Trimming took 1 base from V and 0 from J; bases not matched to a gene: 3. Germline V gives CDR1 LGHNA, CDR2 YSLEER. Constant-segment-primed 5'RACE gave TCR alpha and TCR beta cDNA libraries with sample barcodes and UMIs. One entry per CDR3 protein results from TCRdb running MiXCR on the 5' RACE reads. Among about 180,000 distinct CDR3 sequences listed, approximately 18% were seen once. Notes on the study in general: From day 15 to 85, contracting clones were balanced between CD4 and CD8, whereas later expanders leaned toward CD4+.

This clonotype was found many times. The target antigen is unknown. Sequenced input: PBMCs or a T cell subset sorted from them (not recorded which). The sequence derives from a man aged 18-30 years who had mild COVID-19 (a few samples of this study predate the infection). Cell type and time point are not known. This chain connects TRBV4-3 to TRBJ2-5; 9 positions match TRBD2. CDR3 DNA: TGCGCCAGCAGCCAAGGTAGCGGGGGTCACCAAGAGACCCAGTACTTC. It is translated as CASSQGSGGHQETQYF.